This record covers a single T cell receptor beta chain. The data were obtained in a study of blood T cell repertoires in COVID-19. Looking at the study overall: Some COVID-19 samples were acute and others convalescent; all came from the United States, Italy and Spain. PBMCs, B-cell-depleted T cells, or T cells were the source of the cDNA or gDNA that made up the material.

V lost 3 bases, J lost 5 bases, and 8 bases stayed unmatched. The CDR3 is made up of 15 amino acids. CDR1 is LNHNV and CDR2 is YYDKDF in the germline V gene (reference sequence). Authors' analysis steps: Amplifying reference gene primers gave estimates of nucleated cell counts. TCRdb's copy holds only in-frame clones and misses some; the assay was immunoSEQ multiplex PCR. Clonal size and the V and J genes are those of that table, whereas D and trimming came from the DNA. The sample shows approximately 50,000 clones, about 89% of them seen only once. Sequenced input: peripheral blood. The chain joins TRBV15 to TRBJ2-5, with 8 bases lining up with TRBD1. This TCR was sampled from a human donor in a cohort sampled during active COVID-19. The CDR3 coding sequence is TGTGCCACCAGCAGGAGGGACAGGATTCACGAGACCCAGTACTTC. Its translation is CATSRRDRIHETQYF. Drawing the rest from reference TRBV15 and TRBJ2-5, the complete variable domain is DAMVIQNPRYQVTQFGKPVTLSCSQTLNHNVMYWYQQKSSQAPKLLFHYYDKDFNNEADTPDNFQSRRPNTSFCFLDIRSPGLGDTAMYLCATSRRDRIHETQYFGPGTRLLVL.